The 15 T cell receptor beta chains given below trace back to one sample, sequenced in a study of T cell responses to AZD1222 COVID-19 vaccine. TCRdb's table, derived via immunoSEQ multiplex PCR, lists solely in-frame clones and lacks some. The sample includes 150,000 or so clones, 85% to 90% of them seen just once. Sample: peripheral blood, taken on day 0 of AZD1222 vaccination. Source of these receptors: an adult in good health.

Here the CDR3 reads CASRLRGGRGTDTQYF. The CDR3 DNA follows: TGTGCCAGCAGGTTGAGAGGGGGCAGAGGCACAGATACGCAGTATTTT. The gene calls are TRBV2 and TRBJ2-3; 7 bases are a match to TRBD1. J gave up 1 base and V 6 bases, and 10 bases lay outside the gene matches. Germline V gene data show CDR1 as SNHLY and CDR2 as FYNNEI. This CDR3 is built from 16 residues.

V usage is TRBV28 and J usage is TRBJ1-5; 8 positions agree with TRBD1. Unmatched junction bases numbered 5, after V lost 5 bases and J lost 5 bases. The germline CDR1 and CDR2 sequences are MDHEN and SYDVKM. This CDR3 is 14 amino acids long. This chain's CDR3 is CASSIRQGHQPQHF. The DNA of the CDR3 is TGTGCCAGCAGTATACGACAGGGGCATCAGCCCCAGCATTTT. The full variable domain, in which reference TRBV28 and TRBJ1-5 provide the parts outside the CDR3, is DVKVTQSSRYLVKRTGEKVFLECVQDMDHENMFWYRQDPGLGLRLIYFSYDVKMKEKGDIPEGYSVSREKKERFSLILESASTNQTSMYLCASSIRQGHQPQHFGDGTRLSIL.

This clone has just a few counts. The identical CDR3 is also encoded by other nucleotide sequences in the sample. V is TRBV6-2 or TRBV6-3 and J is TRBJ1-2; D gene ambiguous. This CDR3 region has 14 residues. Germline CDR1 and CDR2: MNHEY and SVGEGT. V shed 6 bases and J shed 0 bases, with 11 bases lying between them. The CDR3 DNA reads as TGTGCCAGCAGCCGAGATGGGACTAACTATGGCTACACCTTC. Its protein product is CASSRDGTNYGYTF.

J is TRBJ1-3 and V is TRBV19; 9 bases match TRBD1. This CDR3 spans 14 amino acids. The germline gives CDR1 LNHDA, CDR2 SQIVND (reference sequence). Trimming at V came to 10 bases and at J to 2 bases, leaving 6 bases not matched to a gene. The CDR3 loop is CATKQGAPGNTIYF. In DNA form, the CDR3 reads TGTGCCACGAAACAGGGGGCCCCTGGAAACACCATATATTTT.

This clone was seen just once. The chain couples TRBV11-2 to TRBJ1-1; D uncertain. In germline, CDR1 is SGHAT, CDR2 FQNNGV. V was pared by 7 bases and J by 6 bases, with 18 bases between. CDR3 length: 14 residues. The CDR3 here is CASTQAGGWSEAFF. The CDR3, as DNA: TGTGCCAGCACCCAAGCGGGCGGCTGGTCTGAAGCTTTCTTT.

V and J are TRBV24-1 and TRBJ1-6; 7 bases map to TRBD1. The CDR3 runs to 14 residues. The germline V gene has CDR1 KGHDR and CDR2 SFDVKD. With V trimmed by 9 bases and J by 7 bases, 8 bases remained unmatched. This CDR3 is CATHTGVPNSPLHF. The CDR3 DNA is TGTGCCACCCACACAGGGGTTCCGAATTCACCCCTCCACTTT.

The CDR3 sequence: CASSEKGQGAHQETQYF. The CDR3 coding sequence is TGCGCCAGCAGTGAGAAGGGACAGGGGGCCCACCAAGAGACCCAGTACTTC. This chain connects TRBV10-2 to TRBJ2-5, with TRBD1 matching 12 bases. The V and J ends lost 2 bases and 0 bases, in that order; junction bases with no gene match: 4. Germline CDR1 and CDR2: WSHSY and SAAADI. CDR3 length: 17 residues.

V and J are TRBV30 and TRBJ2-2; D is perhaps TRBD2 (6 bases). This CDR3 is built from 15 residues. CDR1 and CDR2 from the germline V gene are GTSNPN and SVGIG (reference sequence). V lost 4 bases and J lost 4, with 16 bases in between. The CDR3 sequence: CAWTGAGSGTGELFF. CDR3 DNA sequence: TGTGCCTGGACCGGGGCCGGTAGCGGCACCGGGGAGCTGTTTTTT.

V is TRBV28 and J is TRBJ1-5, with 10 bases aligning to TRBD1. The ends lost 5 bases at V and 2 bases at J; junction bases unmatched: 15. The CDR3 has 19 residues. Germline lookup yields CDR1 MDHEN and CDR2 SYDVKM. CDR3 DNA sequence: TGTGCCAGCAGTACATTATGGGGACAGGGGAAAGTAGGCAATCAGCCCCAGCATTTT. This codes for CASSTLWGQGKVGNQPQHF.

The chain joins TRBV25-1 to TRBJ1-4, with 8 bases lining up with TRBD1. The trim removed 5 bases at V and 3 bases at J, leaving 8 bases unmatched. The length of the CDR3 is 16 residues. CDR1 MGHDK and CDR2 SYGVNS come from the germline V gene. CDR3 in amino acids: CASSRGKTGANEKLFF. CDR3 in DNA: TGTGCCAGCAGTCGAGGGAAGACAGGGGCTAATGAAAAACTGTTTTTT. Full variable domain (outside the CDR3, taken from reference TRBV25-1 and TRBJ1-4): EADIYQTPRYLVIGTGKKITLECSQTMGHDKMYWYQQDPGMELHLIHYSYGVNSTEKGDLSSESTVSRIRTEHFPLTLESARPSHTSQYLCASSRGKTGANEKLFFGSGTQLSVL.

This chain connects TRBV29-1 to TRBJ1-6, with 8 bases identical to TRBD1. CDR3 length equals 18 residues. From germline, CDR1 is SQVTM and CDR2 ANQGSEA. J lost 1 base, V lost 3 bases, and 11 bases had no gene match. This chain's CDR3 is CSVEMGQEKTSYNSPLHF. The CDR3 nucleotides read TGCAGCGTTGAGATGGGACAGGAAAAAACATCCTATAATTCACCCCTCCACTTT.

This clone came up a few times. The CDR3 coding sequence is TGTGCCAGCAGGATGACAGGTTTCACGAACTATGGCTACACCTTC. Translating it yields CASRMTGFTNYGYTF. V and J are TRBV2 and TRBJ1-2; tentatively, D is TRBD1 (6 bases). Germline assignment: CDR1 SNHLY and CDR2 FYNNEI. The CDR3 runs 15 residues. Trimming pared 6 bases from V and 2 bases from J, leaving 16 bases between.

The chain couples TRBV5-4 to TRBJ1-2; TRBD1 matches 8 bases. The CDR3 runs 13 residues. The germline V gene has CDR1 SGHNT and CDR2 YYREEE (reference sequence). The trim removed 4 bases at V and 4 bases at J, leaving 3 bases unmatched. The CDR3 protein is CASSTTGGYGYTF. In DNA form, the CDR3 reads TGTGCCAGCAGCACAACAGGGGGCTATGGCTACACCTTC.

The chain carries TRBV2 and TRBJ2-7; D is uncertain. The CDR3 totals 15 residues. Germline assignment: CDR1 SNHLY and CDR2 FYNNEI. The germline V and J ends were trimmed by 1 base and 1 base, with 11 bases remaining between them. The chain's CDR3 is CASSEEGGVSYEQYV. The CDR3 DNA reads TGTGCCAGCAGTGAAGAGGGTGGGGTTTCCTACGAGCAGTACGTC.

The chain uses TRBV30 and TRBJ1-4; weak D call: TRBD1 (6 bases). The CDR3 is 17 amino acids. Germline CDR1 GTSNPN, CDR2 SVGIG (reference sequence). V lost 1 base, J lost 2 bases, and 17 bases lay in between. This chain's CDR3 is CAWSASWGRATNEKLFF. The CDR3 region has the DNA TGTGCCTGGAGTGCCTCTTGGGGGCGCGCGACTAATGAAAAACTGTTTTTT.